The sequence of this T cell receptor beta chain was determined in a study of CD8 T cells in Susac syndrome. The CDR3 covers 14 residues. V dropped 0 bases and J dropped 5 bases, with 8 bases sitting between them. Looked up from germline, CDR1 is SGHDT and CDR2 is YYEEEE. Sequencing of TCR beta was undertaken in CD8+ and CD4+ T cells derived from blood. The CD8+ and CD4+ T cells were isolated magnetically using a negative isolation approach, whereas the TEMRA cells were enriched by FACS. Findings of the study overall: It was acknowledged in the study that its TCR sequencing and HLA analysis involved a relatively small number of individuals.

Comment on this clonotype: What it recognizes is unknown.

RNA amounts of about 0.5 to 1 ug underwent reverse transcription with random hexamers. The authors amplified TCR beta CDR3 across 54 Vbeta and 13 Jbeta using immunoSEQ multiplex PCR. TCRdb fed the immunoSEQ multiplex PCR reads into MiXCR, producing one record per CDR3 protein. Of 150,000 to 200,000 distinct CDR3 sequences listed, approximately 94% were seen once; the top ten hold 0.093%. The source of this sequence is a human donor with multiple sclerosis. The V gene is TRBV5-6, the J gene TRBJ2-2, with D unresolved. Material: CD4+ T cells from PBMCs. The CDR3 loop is CASSLVVGTGELFF. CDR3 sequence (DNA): TGTGCCAGCAGCTTGGTCGTCGGGACCGGGGAGCTGTTTTTT.